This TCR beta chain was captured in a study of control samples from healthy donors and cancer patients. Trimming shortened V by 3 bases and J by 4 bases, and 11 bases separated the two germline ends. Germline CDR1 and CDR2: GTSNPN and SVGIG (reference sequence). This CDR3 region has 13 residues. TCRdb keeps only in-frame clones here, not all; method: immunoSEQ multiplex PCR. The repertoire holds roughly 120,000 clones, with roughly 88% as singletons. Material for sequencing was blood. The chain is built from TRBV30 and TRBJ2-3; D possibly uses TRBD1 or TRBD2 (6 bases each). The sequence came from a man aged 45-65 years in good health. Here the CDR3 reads CAWSLGGPDTQYF. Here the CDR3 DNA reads TGTGCCTGGAGCCTGGGGGGCCCAGATACGCAGTATTTT.